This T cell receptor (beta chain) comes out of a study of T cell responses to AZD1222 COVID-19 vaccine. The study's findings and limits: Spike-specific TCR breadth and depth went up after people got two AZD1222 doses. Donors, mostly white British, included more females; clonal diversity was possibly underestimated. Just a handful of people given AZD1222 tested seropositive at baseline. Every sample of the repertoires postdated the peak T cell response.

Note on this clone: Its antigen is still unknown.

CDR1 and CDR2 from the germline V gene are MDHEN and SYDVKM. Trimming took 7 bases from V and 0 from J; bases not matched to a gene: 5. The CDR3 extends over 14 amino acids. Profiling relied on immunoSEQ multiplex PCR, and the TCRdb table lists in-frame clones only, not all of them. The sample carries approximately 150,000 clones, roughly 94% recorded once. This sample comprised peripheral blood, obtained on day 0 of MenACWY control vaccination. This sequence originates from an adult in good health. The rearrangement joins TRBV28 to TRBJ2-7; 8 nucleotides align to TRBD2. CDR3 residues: CASNVAGFSYEQYF. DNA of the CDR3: TGTGCCAGCAACGTAGCGGGGTTCTCCTACGAGCAGTACTTC.